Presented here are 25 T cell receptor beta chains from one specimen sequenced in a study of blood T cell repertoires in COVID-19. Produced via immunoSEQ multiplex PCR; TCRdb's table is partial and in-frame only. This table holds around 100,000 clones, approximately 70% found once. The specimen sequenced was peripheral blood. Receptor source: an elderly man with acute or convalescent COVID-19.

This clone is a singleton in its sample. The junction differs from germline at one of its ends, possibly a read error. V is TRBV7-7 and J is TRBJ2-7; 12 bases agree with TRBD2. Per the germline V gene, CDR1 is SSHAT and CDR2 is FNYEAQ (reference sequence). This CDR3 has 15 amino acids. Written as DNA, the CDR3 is TGTGCTAGCAGCCCGGCTAGCGGGAGGGCTTCCGAGCAGTACTTC. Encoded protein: CASSPASGRASEQYF.

The CDR3 bases are TGTGCCAGTTCTCGAGGGGGAGGGGGCACTGAAGCTTTCTTT. It encodes CASSRGGGGTEAFF. V usage is TRBV19 and J usage is TRBJ1-1; D may be TRBD1 (6 bases). The CDR3 is 14 residues long. Looked up from germline, CDR1 is LNHDA and CDR2 is SQIVND (reference sequence). Trimming took 8 bases from V and 4 from J, leaving 17 bases between them.

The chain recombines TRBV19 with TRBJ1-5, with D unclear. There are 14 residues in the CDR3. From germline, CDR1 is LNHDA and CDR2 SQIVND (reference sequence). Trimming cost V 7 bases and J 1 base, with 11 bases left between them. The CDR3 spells CASNPGGSNQPQHF. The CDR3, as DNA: TGTGCCAGTAACCCGGGCGGGAGCAATCAGCCCCAGCATTTT.

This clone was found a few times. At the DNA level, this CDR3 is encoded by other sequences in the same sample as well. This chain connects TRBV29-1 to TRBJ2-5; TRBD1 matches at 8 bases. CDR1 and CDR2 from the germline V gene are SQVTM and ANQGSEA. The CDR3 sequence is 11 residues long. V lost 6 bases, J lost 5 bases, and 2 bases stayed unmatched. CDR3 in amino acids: CSVDRVETQYF. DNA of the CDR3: TGCAGCGTGGACAGGGTGGAGACCCAGTACTTC.

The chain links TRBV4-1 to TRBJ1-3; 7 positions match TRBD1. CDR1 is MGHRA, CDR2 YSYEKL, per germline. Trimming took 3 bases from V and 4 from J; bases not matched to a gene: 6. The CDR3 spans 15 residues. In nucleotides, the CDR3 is TGCGCCAGCAGCCAGTACGACAGGGCCGGAAACACCATATATTTT. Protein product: CASSQYDRAGNTIYF.

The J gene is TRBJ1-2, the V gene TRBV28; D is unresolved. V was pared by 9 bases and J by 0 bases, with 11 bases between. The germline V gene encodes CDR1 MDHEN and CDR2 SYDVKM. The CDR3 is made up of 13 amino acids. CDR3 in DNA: TGTGCCAGTTCCCCGGACTCTAACTATGGCTACACCTTC. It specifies CASSPDSNYGYTF.

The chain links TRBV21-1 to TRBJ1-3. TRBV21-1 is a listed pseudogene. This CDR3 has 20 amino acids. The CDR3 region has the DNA TGTGCCAGCAGCCAGATGGTATTTGGTTTGGAGAGCTGCTCTGGAAACACCATATATTTT. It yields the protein CASSQMVFGLESCSGNTIYF.

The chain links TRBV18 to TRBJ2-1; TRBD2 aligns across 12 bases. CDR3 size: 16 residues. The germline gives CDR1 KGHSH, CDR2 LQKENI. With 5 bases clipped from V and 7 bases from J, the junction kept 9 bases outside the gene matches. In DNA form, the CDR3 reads TGTGCCAGCTCAACACGGACTAGCGGGAACACAAATGAGCAGTTCTTC. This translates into CASSTRTSGNTNEQFF.

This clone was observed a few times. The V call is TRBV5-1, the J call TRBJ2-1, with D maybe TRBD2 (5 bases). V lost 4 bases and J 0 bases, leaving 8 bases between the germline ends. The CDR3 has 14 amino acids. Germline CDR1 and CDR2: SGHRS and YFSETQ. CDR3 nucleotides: TGCGCCAGCAGCGTAAGCGGCTCCTACAATGAGCAGTTCTTC. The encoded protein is CASSVSGSYNEQFF.

In DNA form, the CDR3 reads TGTGCCAGCAGCCAAGGTTTAAAGACCCAGTACTTC. It specifies CASSQGLKTQYF. The chain recombines TRBV14 with TRBJ2-5, with D uncertain. Trimming removed 1 base at V and 6 bases at J, with 6 bases between. Germline V gene data show CDR1 as SGHDN and CDR2 as FVKESK. This CDR3 has 12 residues.

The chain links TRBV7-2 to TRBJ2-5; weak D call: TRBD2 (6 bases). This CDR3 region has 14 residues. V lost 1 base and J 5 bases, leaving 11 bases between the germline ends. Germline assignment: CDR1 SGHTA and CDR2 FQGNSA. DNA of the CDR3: TGTGCCAGCAGCTTAGGAGCGGGTTCTGAGACCCAGTACTTC. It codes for CASSLGAGSETQYF.

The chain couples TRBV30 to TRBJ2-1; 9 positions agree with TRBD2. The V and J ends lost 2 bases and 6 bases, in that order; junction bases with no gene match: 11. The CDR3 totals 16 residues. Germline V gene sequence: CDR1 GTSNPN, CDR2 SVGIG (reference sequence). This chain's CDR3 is CAWSSSGRLATNEQFF. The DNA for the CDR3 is TGTGCCTGGAGTTCGAGCGGGAGGCTCGCGACCAATGAGCAGTTCTTC.

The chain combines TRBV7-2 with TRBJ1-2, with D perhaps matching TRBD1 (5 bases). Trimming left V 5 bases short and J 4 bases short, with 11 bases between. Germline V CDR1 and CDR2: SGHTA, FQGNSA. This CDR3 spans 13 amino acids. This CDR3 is CASSRDSLYGYTF. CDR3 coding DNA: TGTGCCAGCAGCCGAGACAGCCTCTATGGCTACACCTTC.

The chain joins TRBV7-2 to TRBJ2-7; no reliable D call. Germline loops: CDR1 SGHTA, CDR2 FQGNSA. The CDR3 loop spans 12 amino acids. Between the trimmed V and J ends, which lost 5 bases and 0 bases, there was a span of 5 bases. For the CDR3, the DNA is TGTGCCAGCAGCAAATACTCCTACGAGCAGTACTTC. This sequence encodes CASSKYSYEQYF.

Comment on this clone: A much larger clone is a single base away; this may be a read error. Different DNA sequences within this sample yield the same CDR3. The CDR3 sequence: CASSYLQGNTEAFF. The CDR3 DNA sequence: TGTGCCAGCAGTTACTTACAGGGAAACACTGAAGCTTTCTTT. V gene TRBV6-5 combines with J gene TRBJ1-1; TRBD1 is a possible D gene (6 bases). The V and J ends lost 1 base and 2 bases respectively, with 8 bases between them. The CDR3 loop spans 14 amino acids. Per germline, CDR1 MNHEY and CDR2 SVGAGI.

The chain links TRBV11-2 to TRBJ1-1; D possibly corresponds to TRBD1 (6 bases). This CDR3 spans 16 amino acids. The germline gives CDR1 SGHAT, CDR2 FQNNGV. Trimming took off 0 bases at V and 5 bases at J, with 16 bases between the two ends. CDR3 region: CASSLDVGQGRTEAFF. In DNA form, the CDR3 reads TGTGCCAGCAGCTTAGATGTGGGTCAGGGGCGGACTGAAGCTTTCTTT.

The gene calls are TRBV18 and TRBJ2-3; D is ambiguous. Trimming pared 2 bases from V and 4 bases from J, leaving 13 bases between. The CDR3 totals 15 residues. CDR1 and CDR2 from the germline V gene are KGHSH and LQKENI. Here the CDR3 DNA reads TGTGCCAGCTCACCAGTAGCCAGTATGGCAGATACGCAGTATTTT. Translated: CASSPVASMADTQYF.

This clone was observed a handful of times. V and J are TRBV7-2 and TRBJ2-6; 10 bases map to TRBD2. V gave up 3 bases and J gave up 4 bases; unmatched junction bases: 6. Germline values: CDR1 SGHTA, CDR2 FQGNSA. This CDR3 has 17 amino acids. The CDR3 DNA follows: TGTGCCAGCAGCTTTTCCAGCGGGAGGGCCGGGGCCAACGTCCTGACTTTC. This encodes CASSFSSGRAGANVLTF.

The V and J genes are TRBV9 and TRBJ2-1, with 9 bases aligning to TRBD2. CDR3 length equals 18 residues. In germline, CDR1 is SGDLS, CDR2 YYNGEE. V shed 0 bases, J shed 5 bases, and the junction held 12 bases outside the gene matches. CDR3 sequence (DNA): TGTGCCAGCAGCGTAGGAATCGGGTTAGCGGGAGTCCACAATGAGCAGTTCTTC. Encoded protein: CASSVGIGLAGVHNEQFF. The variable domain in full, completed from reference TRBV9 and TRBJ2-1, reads DSGVTQTPKHLITATGQRVTLRCSPRSGDLSVYWYQQSLDQGLQFLIQYYNGEERAKGNILERFSAQQFPDLHSELNLSSLELGDSALYFCASSVGIGLAGVHNEQFFGPGTRLTVL.

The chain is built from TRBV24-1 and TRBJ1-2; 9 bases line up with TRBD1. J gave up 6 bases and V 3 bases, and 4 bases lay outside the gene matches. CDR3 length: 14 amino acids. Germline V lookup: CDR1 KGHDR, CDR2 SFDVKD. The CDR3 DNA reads TGTGCCACCAGTGATACAGGGGGCCTCGATGGCTACACCTTC. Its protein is CATSDTGGLDGYTF.

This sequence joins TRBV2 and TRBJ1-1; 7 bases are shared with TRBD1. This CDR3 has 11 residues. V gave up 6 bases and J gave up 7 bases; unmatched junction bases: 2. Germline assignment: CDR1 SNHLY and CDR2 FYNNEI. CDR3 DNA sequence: TGTGCCAGCAGAGGGGGCATTGAAGCTTTCTTT. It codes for CASRGGIEAFF.

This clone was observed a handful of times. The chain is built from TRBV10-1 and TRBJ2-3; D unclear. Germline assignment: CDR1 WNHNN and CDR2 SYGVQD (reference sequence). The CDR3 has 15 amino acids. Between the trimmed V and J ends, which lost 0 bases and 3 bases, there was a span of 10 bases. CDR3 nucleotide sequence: TGCGCCAGCAGTGAGTCGAGTATCCCTACAGATACGCAGTATTTT. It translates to CASSESSIPTDTQYF.

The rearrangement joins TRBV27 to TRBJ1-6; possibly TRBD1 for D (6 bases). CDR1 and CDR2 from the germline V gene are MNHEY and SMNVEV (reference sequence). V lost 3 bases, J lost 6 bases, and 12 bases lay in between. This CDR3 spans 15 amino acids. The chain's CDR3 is CASSFQGMGNSPLHF. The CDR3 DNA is TGTGCCAGCAGTTTTCAGGGGATGGGTAATTCACCCCTCCACTTT.

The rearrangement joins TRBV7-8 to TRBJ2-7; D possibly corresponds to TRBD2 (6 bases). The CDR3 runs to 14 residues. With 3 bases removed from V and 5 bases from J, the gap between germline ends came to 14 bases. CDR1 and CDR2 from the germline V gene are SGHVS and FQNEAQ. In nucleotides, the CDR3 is TGTGCCAGCAGCTTCGGGACTCCGTCGGACGAGCAGTACTTC. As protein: CASSFGTPSDEQYF.

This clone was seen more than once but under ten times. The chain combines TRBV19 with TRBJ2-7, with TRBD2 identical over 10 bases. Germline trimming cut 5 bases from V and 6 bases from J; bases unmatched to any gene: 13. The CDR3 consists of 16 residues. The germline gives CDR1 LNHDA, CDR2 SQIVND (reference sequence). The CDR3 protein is CASSWLAGVSPSEQYF. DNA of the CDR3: TGTGCCAGTAGTTGGCTAGCGGGAGTCTCACCCAGCGAGCAGTACTTC.